The 27 T cell receptor beta chains below come from one sample, sequenced in a study of shared clonotypes between healthy human individuals. This table comes from immunoSEQ multiplex PCR, and its TCRdb copy is limited to in-frame clones, with some not included. The sample contains approximately 500,000 clones, around 79% of which appear only once. Material: PBMCs. The receptors here all came from a middle-aged woman in good health. Some clones in this sample may be carry-over from other donors' samples.

The gene calls are TRBV30 and TRBJ1-6, with 7 bases fitting TRBD1. CDR3 length: 13 amino acids. After removal of 5 bases from V and 6 bases from J, the junction contained 4 bases not matched to a gene. Per the germline V gene, CDR1 is GTSNPN and CDR2 is SVGIG (reference sequence). CDR3: CAWARDSNSPLHF. The CDR3 region has the DNA TGTGCCTGGGCCAGGGACAGTAATTCACCCCTCCACTTT. Together with reference TRBV30 and TRBJ1-6, the CDR3 gives the full variable domain: SQTIHQWPATLVQPVGSPLSLECTVEGTSNPNLYWYRQAAGRGLQLLFYSVGIGQISSEVPQNLSASRPQDRQFILSSKKLLLSDSGFYLCAWARDSNSPLHFGNGTRLTVT.

The chain has TRBV5-1 and TRBJ1-1; D gene ambiguous. V was cut by 4 bases and J by 11 bases, with 12 bases left in between. Per the germline V gene, CDR1 is SGHRS and CDR2 is YFSETQ. The CDR3 spans 11 residues. The CDR3 region is CASSNTVEAFF. The CDR3 bases are TGCGCCAGCAGCAACACAGTGGAGGCTTTCTTT.

This sequence joins TRBV2 and TRBJ2-5; the D gene is possibly TRBD1 (6 bases). Trimming removed 2 bases from V and 5 bases from J, with 9 bases in between. Germline lookup yields CDR1 SNHLY and CDR2 FYNNEI. This CDR3 comprises 13 residues. The CDR3 sequence: CASSEYREETQYF. CDR3 nucleotides: TGTGCCAGCAGTGAATACAGGGAGGAGACCCAGTACTTC.

About this clone itself: Compared with germline, one end of the junction differs, possibly owing to a read error. V and J are TRBV6-6 and TRBJ2-5; weak D call: TRBD1 (5 bases). The CDR3 totals 11 residues. In germline, CDR1 is MNHNY, CDR2 SVGAGI (reference sequence). The CDR3 DNA reads TGTGCCAGCAGTCCCCGGACACGAAGCGACTTC. Protein sequence: CASSPRTRSDF.

V gene TRBV7-9 combines with J gene TRBJ2-5; D possibly corresponds to TRBD1 (5 bases). Trimming removed 5 bases from V and 2 bases from J, with 12 bases in between. Germline CDR1 SEHNR, CDR2 FQNEAQ (reference sequence). There are 14 residues in the CDR3. CDR3 DNA sequence: TGTGCCAGCAGCAAAGTGGGGCCGCAAGAGACCCAGTACTTC. Amino acid sequence: CASSKVGPQETQYF.

The rearrangement links TRBV9 to TRBJ2-6, with D tentatively TRBD1 (6 bases). Per the germline V gene, CDR1 is SGDLS and CDR2 is YYNGEE. The CDR3 is 17 residues long. Trimming took off 4 bases at V and 2 bases at J, with 16 bases between the two ends. CDR3 region: CASSPKRTEAGANVLTF. The DNA for the CDR3 is TGTGCCAGCAGCCCAAAGAGGACAGAGGCTGGGGCCAACGTCCTGACTTTC.

This clone occurred once. The J gene is TRBJ2-1, the V gene TRBV28; 9 bases map to TRBD2. This CDR3 has 14 amino acids. J gave up 7 bases and V 8 bases, and 9 bases lay outside the gene matches. Germline V gene sequence: CDR1 MDHEN, CDR2 SYDVKM. CDR3 sequence reads: CASLVAGGRNEQFF. The DNA of the CDR3 is TGTGCCAGCCTAGTCGCGGGAGGGCGGAATGAGCAGTTCTTC.

This clone was observed at least ten times. The gene calls are TRBV5-1 and TRBJ2-7, with TRBD2 identical over 9 bases. The CDR3 runs to 15 residues. Germline-derived CDR1 and CDR2 are SGHRS and YFSETQ. The J segment lost 3 bases and the V segment lost 4 bases, leaving 8 bases of the junction unmatched. CDR3 protein: CASSLSGSTNYEQYF. The CDR3 bases are TGCGCCAGCAGCCTTAGCGGGAGTACCAACTACGAGCAGTACTTC. The full variable domain, with the rest looked up from reference TRBV5-1 and TRBJ2-7, is KAGVTQTPRYLIKTRGQQVTLSCSPISGHRSVSWYQQTPGQGLQFLFEYFSETQRNKGNFPGRFSGRQFSNSRSEMNVSTLELGDSALYLCASSLSGSTNYEQYFGPGTRLTVT.

The J gene is TRBJ2-6, the V gene TRBV27, with TRBD1 identical over 7 bases. The CDR3 runs 15 residues. Germline V gene data show CDR1 as MNHEY and CDR2 as SMNVEV (reference sequence). The J segment lost 11 bases and the V segment lost 7 bases, leaving 14 bases of the junction unmatched. The CDR3 sequence: CASTLGGQAHHVLTF. CDR3 sequence (DNA): TGTGCCAGCACTCTAGGAGGACAGGCCCACCACGTCCTGACTTTC.

This clone was observed a few times. The chain recombines TRBV5-1 with TRBJ2-7; D assignment may be TRBD1 or TRBD2 (5 bases each). Germline assignment: CDR1 SGHRS and CDR2 YFSETQ. This CDR3 is built from 15 residues. Trimming took off 4 bases at V and 1 base at J, with 15 bases between the two ends. CDR3 protein: CASSVTGGGSYEQYF. Written as DNA, the CDR3 is TGCGCCAGCAGCGTTACAGGAGGCGGATCCTACGAGCAGTACTTC.

V gene TRBV10-2 combines with J gene TRBJ2-1; a possible D gene is TRBD2 (5 bases). The germline V gene encodes CDR1 WSHSY and CDR2 SAAADI. Trimming took 5 bases from V and 8 from J, leaving 13 bases between them. CDR3 length equals 13 residues. The CDR3 reads CASSPPGSYEQFF. As DNA, the CDR3 is TGCGCCAGCAGTCCCCCGGGGAGCTATGAGCAGTTCTTC.

This clone has just a few counts. The chain's CDR3 is CASSSSISRGLPRFYSNQPQHF. The CDR3 nucleotides are TGTGCCAGCAGTTCCAGCATCAGTAGGGGGCTCCCGCGATTTTATAGCAATCAGCCCCAGCATTTT. The chain couples TRBV28 to TRBJ1-5, with TRBD1 matching over 7 bases. Unmatched junction bases numbered 24, after V lost 4 bases and J lost 0 bases. The CDR3 contains 22 residues. Germline V lookup: CDR1 MDHEN, CDR2 SYDVKM.

J is TRBJ2-7 and V is TRBV14, with 12 bases fitting TRBD1. V shed 4 bases, J shed 4 bases, and the junction held 2 bases outside the gene matches. CDR1 SGHDN and CDR2 FVKESK come from the germline V gene. The CDR3 sequence is 14 residues long. In DNA, the CDR3 is TGTGCCAGCAGCCTGGGACAGGGGGCTTACGAGCAGTACTTC. Translation gives CASSLGQGAYEQYF.

V and J are TRBV19 and TRBJ2-4; TRBD2 matches at 8 bases. Germline V gene sequence: CDR1 LNHDA, CDR2 SQIVND (reference sequence). The junction had 10 bases not matched to a gene; V was cut back by 3 bases and J by 3 bases. CDR3 length: 17 residues. In DNA form, the CDR3 reads TGTGCCAGTAGTATTTTCTTGAGCGGGAGTGACAAAAACATTCAGTACTTC. Its translation is CASSIFLSGSDKNIQYF. Full variable domain (remainder filled in from reference TRBV19 and TRBJ2-4): DGGITQSPKYLFRKEGQNVTLSCEQNLNHDAMYWYRQDPGQGLRLIYYSQIVNDFQKGDIAEGYSVSREKKESFPLTVTSAQKNPTAFYLCASSIFLSGSDKNIQYFGAGTRLSVL.

The genes are TRBV4-2 and TRBJ2-1; 8 bases fit TRBD2. Germline V gene lookup returns CDR1 LGHNA and CDR2 YNFKEQ. The ends lost 2 bases at V and 1 base at J; junction bases unmatched: 4. The CDR3 has 16 residues. Here the CDR3 reads CASSQRSGKSYNEQFF. CDR3 sequence (DNA): TGTGCCAGCAGCCAACGTAGCGGGAAATCCTACAATGAGCAGTTCTTC.

Here the CDR3 reads CASSLPRRGSTSTGELFF. CDR3 DNA: TGTGCCAGCAGCTTGCCAAGACGAGGCAGCACCAGCACCGGGGAGCTGTTTTTT. This sequence joins TRBV7-2 and TRBJ2-2; D is ambiguous. Deletions cut 3 bases from V and 4 bases from J, with 21 bases between. Germline V gene lookup returns CDR1 SGHTA and CDR2 FQGNSA. The CDR3 sequence is 18 residues long.

As regards this clone: A much larger clone lies a single base off, so this may be a read error. This chain uses TRBV6-6 with TRBJ2-2; no firm D call. The CDR3 runs 12 residues. The germline V and J ends were trimmed by 4 bases and 2 bases, with 2 bases remaining between them. CDR1 MNHNY and CDR2 SVGAGI come from the germline V gene (reference sequence). CDR3 region: CASSFNTGELFF. Here the CDR3 DNA reads TGTGCCAGCAGTTTTAACACCGGGGAGCTGTTTTTT.

CDR3 amino acids: CASSRALETEQYF. In DNA form, the CDR3 reads TGTGCCAGTAGTAGAGCCTTAGAGACCGAGCAGTACTTC. The chain is built from TRBV19 and TRBJ2-7; D not resolved. The V gene's germline CDR1 is LNHDA and CDR2 SQIVND (reference sequence). The V end was cut by 4 bases, the J end by 6 bases, with 13 bases between. The CDR3 is 13 amino acids.

The chain carries TRBV10-3 and TRBJ1-2; D call uncertain. CDR1 and CDR2 from the germline V gene are ENHRY and SYGVKD. The CDR3 spans 12 residues. V lost 10 bases and J 7 bases, leaving 16 bases between the germline ends. The CDR3 DNA reads as TGTGCCACCTTGGGAACGGGCCGTGGCTACACCTTC. This encodes CATLGTGRGYTF.

This rearrangement joins TRBV21-1 to TRBJ2-7; the DNA was not used to check the table's D call, TRBD2. TRBV21-1 is given as a pseudogene. CDR3 length: 14 residues. DNA of the CDR3: TGTGCCAGCAGCCCTAGCGGGAGGGATTACGAGCAGTACTTC. Translating gives CASSPSGRDYEQYF.

This rearrangement joins TRBV29-1 to TRBJ2-7, with D perhaps given as TRBD1 or TRBD2 (5 bases each). Germline V gene lookup returns CDR1 SQVTM and CDR2 ANQGSEA. This CDR3 contains 11 residues. V was clipped by 4 bases and J by 5 bases, with 9 bases between them. DNA of the CDR3: TGCAGCGTTGGGGGGTACCACGAGCAGTACTTC. Protein sequence: CSVGGYHEQYF.

This clone was seen many times. The chain carries TRBV15 and TRBJ2-7, with TRBD1 identical over 7 bases. This CDR3 contains 16 residues. CDR1 is LNHNV and CDR2 is YYDKDF in the germline V gene (reference sequence). Trimming cost V 4 bases and J 7 bases; bases outside gene matches: 16. CDR3 sequence (DNA): TGTGCCACCAGCAAGGGCTTCTACAGGGGCGCCGCTGAGCAGTACTTC. Its protein product is CATSKGFYRGAAEQYF. Together with reference TRBV15 and TRBJ2-7, the CDR3 gives the full variable domain: DAMVIQNPRYQVTQFGKPVTLSCSQTLNHNVMYWYQQKSSQAPKLLFHYYDKDFNNEADTPDNFQSRRPNTSFCFLDIRSPGLGDTAMYLCATSKGFYRGAAEQYFGPGTRLTVT.

This sequence joins TRBV7-6 and TRBJ2-7, with 9 bases aligning to TRBD1. The germline V gene has CDR1 SGHVS and CDR2 FNYEAQ. V lost 0 bases, J lost 3 bases, and 3 bases stayed unmatched. This CDR3 has 15 amino acids. The CDR3 DNA reads as TGTGCCAGCAGCTTAGCCGGGACAGGGTTCTACGAGCAGTACTTC. Its translation: CASSLAGTGFYEQYF. The full variable domain, with the rest looked up from reference TRBV7-6 and TRBJ2-7, is GAGVSQSPRYKVTKRGQDVALRCDPISGHVSLYWYRQALGQGPEFLTYFNYEAQQDKSGLPNDRFSAERPEGSISTLTIQRTEQRDSAMYRCASSLAGTGFYEQYFGPGTRLTVT.

This clone is a singleton in its sample. The rearrangement links TRBV28 to TRBJ2-2; TRBD1 might be the D (6 bases). Trimming pared 1 base from V and 1 base from J, leaving 7 bases between. The CDR3 sequence is 15 residues long. Per the germline V gene, CDR1 is MDHEN and CDR2 is SYDVKM. As DNA, the CDR3 is TGTGCCAGCAGTTTATTCAGGGGGAACACCGGGGAGCTGTTTTTT. Amino acid sequence: CASSLFRGNTGELFF.

This rearrangement joins TRBV28 to TRBJ1-5; D gene uncertain. This CDR3 is built from 13 residues. Trimming removed 2 bases from V and 7 bases from J, with 9 bases in between. The germline V gene encodes CDR1 MDHEN and CDR2 SYDVKM. The CDR3 spells CASSLTTGQPQHF. The CDR3 DNA reads as TGTGCCAGCAGTTTAACGACGGGACAGCCCCAGCATTTT.

The chain uses TRBV7-2 and TRBJ2-3, with D possibly TRBD1 on 6 matching bases. Germline V gene data show CDR1 as SGHTA and CDR2 as FQGNSA. V lost 6 bases and J 4 bases, leaving 17 bases between the germline ends. The CDR3 is 15 amino acids. The CDR3 DNA reads as TGTGCCAGCAGTACGAGGGGGAGCCACTCAGATACGCAGTATTTT. This translates into CASSTRGSHSDTQYF.

This clone has just a few counts. The V gene is TRBV7-2, the J gene TRBJ2-5; D is perhaps TRBD1 (6 bases). Germline V gives CDR1 SGHTA, CDR2 FQGNSA. This CDR3 spans 13 amino acids. Trimming pared 7 bases from V and 5 bases from J, leaving 14 bases between. In nucleotides, the CDR3 is TGTGCCAGCACCCCGACAGGATTGGAGACCCAGTACTTC. Protein: CASTPTGLETQYF.